This T cell receptor beta chain was documented in a study of blood T cell repertoires in COVID-19. With V trimmed by 6 bases and J by 1 base, 5 bases remained unmatched. The CDR3 contains 14 residues. Germline CDR1 is MNHEY and CDR2 is SVGAGI. Clones were read by immunoSEQ multiplex PCR, and TCRdb kept only the in-frame ones, dropping some. Here the sample spans more than 65,000 clones, around nine tenths being singletons. Source material: peripheral blood. V and J are TRBV6-5 and TRBJ2-7, with 8 positions matching TRBD1. This receptor was obtained from a human donor in a cohort sampled during active COVID-19. The DNA for the CDR3 is TGTGCCAGCAGCTATGGACAGGGTTCCTACGAGCAGTACTTC. Its translation is CASSYGQGSYEQYF.